This T cell receptor beta chain was recovered during a study of cytomegalovirus exposure and HLA in healthy donors. Germline lookup yields CDR1 MDHEN and CDR2 SYDVKM. The V gene end was trimmed by 4 bases and the J gene end by 4 bases; junction bases not matched to a gene: 7. The CDR3 is 15 residues long. Overall study results and limits: V- and J-gene trimming of TCR beta was linked (in a later analysis) to a missense DCLRE1C variant. As a later analysis revealed, most CMV-associated TCR beta chains appeared HLA-restricted.

With regard to this clone: Its antigen is still unknown.

Amplification used 60 Vbeta primers and 13 Jbeta primers. The repertoire was sequenced with immunoSEQ multiplex PCR; TCRdb's copy has only in-frame clones and lacks some. The sample lists around 170,000 clones, more than 65% occurring once. This chain uses TRBV28 with TRBJ2-7; TRBD1 matches at 10 bases. Specimen: PBMCs. This clonotype was sampled from a woman in her 30s in good health and CMV-seropositive. This chain's CDR3 is CASSYPGQGRYEQYF. CDR3 in DNA: TGTGCCAGCAGTTATCCGGGACAGGGGAGATACGAGCAGTACTTC. The full variable domain, completed using reference TRBV28 and TRBJ2-7, is DVKVTQSSRYLVKRTGEKVFLECVQDMDHENMFWYRQDPGLGLRLIYFSYDVKMKEKGDIPEGYSVSREKKERFSLILESASTNQTSMYLCASSYPGQGRYEQYFGPGTRLTVT.